The 10 T cell receptor beta chains listed next were all sequenced from one sample in a study of T cell repertoires in aging, cancer and after chemotherapy. Peripheral blood genomic DNA, not sorted cells or RNA, was the template. A mixed TRB-A/B primer pool amplified rearranged TRB by multiplex touch-down PCR. MiXCR, run by TCRdb on the multiplex PCR reads, gives a single entry per CDR3 protein. The data hold about 13,000 distinct CDR3 sequences, with approximately 27% observed a single time. Sequenced: blood. Every receptor here comes from a human donor with a blood cancer.

CDR3 DNA sequence: TGTGCCAGCAGTTTACCCGGACAGGGAAACTACAATGAGCAGTTCTTC. Translating gives CASSLPGQGNYNEQFF. The chain combines TRBV12-3 or TRBV12-4 with TRBJ2-1; 8 positions match TRBD1. The CDR3 loop spans 16 amino acids. After removal of 2 bases from V and 3 bases from J, the junction contained 6 bases not matched to a gene.

Turning to this clonotype: One junction end does not reproduce the germline sequence, and a read error may be involved. The chain is built from TRBV4-3 and TRBJ2-7, with TRBD2 identical over 9 bases. The CDR3 runs to 17 residues. Germline-derived CDR1 and CDR2 are LGHNA and YSLEER. The CDR3 sequence: CASSQDPGLAFSYEQYF. DNA for the CDR3: TGTGCCAGCAGCCAAGACCCGGGACTAGCCTTCTCCTACGAGCAGTACTTC.

Only a few counts were recorded for this clonotype. The V and J genes are TRBV6-2 or TRBV6-3 and TRBJ2-3, with 7 nucleotides matching TRBD2. CDR1 and CDR2 (germline): MNHEY, SVGEGT. This CDR3 has 14 residues. V gave up 7 bases and J gave up 1 base; unmatched junction bases: 5. Here the CDR3 reads CASISRGGTDTQYF. CDR3 DNA: TGTGCCAGCATCAGTCGGGGGGGCACAGATACGCAGTATTTT.

By share, this clonotype ranks as medium-sized. V is TRBV18 and J is TRBJ2-1; TRBD2 matches at 7 bases. Germline V gene sequence: CDR1 KGHSH, CDR2 LQKENI. After removal of 4 bases from V and 2 bases from J, the junction contained 11 bases not matched to a gene. The CDR3 totals 17 residues. In nucleotides, the CDR3 is TGTGCCAGCTCACTGACCCGCTCCGGACTAGCCTACAATGAGCAGTTCTTC. Its protein product is CASSLTRSGLAYNEQFF.

Remarks on this clonotype: It may be a read error: a sequence one base away is much more abundant. The chain links TRBV15 to TRBJ2-6, with TRBD2 as a possible D gene (6 bases). The V gene's germline CDR1 is LNHNV and CDR2 YYDKDF (reference sequence). This CDR3 spans 19 amino acids. The CDR3 is CSTSRDEEGSSSGANVLTF. The CDR3 DNA follows: TGTTCCACCAGCAGAGATGAGGAGGGGTCGAGCTCTGGGGCCAACGTCCTGACTTTC.

This clonotype was observed a few times. CDR3: CAISESVVMNTEAFF. The CDR3 region has the DNA TGTGCCATCAGTGAGTCAGTAGTTATGAACACTGAAGCTTTCTTT. The rearrangement links TRBV10-3 to TRBJ1-1; D ambiguous. V lost 0 bases and J lost 0, with 8 bases in between. The V gene's germline CDR1 is ENHRY and CDR2 SYGVKD. The CDR3 covers 15 residues.

Only a few counts were recorded for this clonotype. This chain uses TRBV7-9 with TRBJ1-6; D ambiguous. Germline V gives CDR1 SEHNR, CDR2 FQNEAQ (reference sequence). V was clipped by 1 base and J by 0 bases, with 4 bases between them. This CDR3 has 15 amino acids. The CDR3 nucleotides are TGTGCCAGCAGCTTAGGTAGCTCCTATAATTCACCCCTCCACTTT. Translation: CASSLGSSYNSPLHF.

This chain connects TRBV19 to TRBJ2-4, with TRBD1 as a possible D gene (6 bases). Germline values: CDR1 LNHDA, CDR2 SQIVND (reference sequence). This CDR3 has 17 amino acids. Trimming stripped 5 bases from V and 2 bases from J, with 19 bases between. The CDR3 loop is CASSLVLQGITKNIQYF. The CDR3 coding sequence is TGTGCCAGTAGTCTCGTCCTCCAGGGGATAACCAAAAACATTCAGTACTTC.

The J gene is TRBJ2-7, the V gene TRBV18; a possible D gene is TRBD2 (6 bases). Trimming cost V 5 bases and J 3 bases, with 14 bases left between them. The CDR3 covers 14 residues. CDR1 is KGHSH and CDR2 is LQKENI in the germline V gene. Written as DNA, the CDR3 is TGTGCCAGCTCAGCAGGGACGGGGGTCTACGAGCAGTACGTC. This codes for CASSAGTGVYEQYV.

This clonotype was seen a few times. The chain couples TRBV11-2 to TRBJ2-3; no reliable D call. V shed 5 bases and J shed 7 bases, with 13 bases lying between them. This CDR3 has 13 residues. Germline V gene lookup returns CDR1 SGHAT and CDR2 FQNNGV. The CDR3 reads CASSPYTEYTQYF. The CDR3, as DNA: TGTGCCAGCAGCCCATATACCGAATATACGCAGTATTTT.